This is a list of T cell receptor beta chains from one sample in a study of blood T cell repertoires in COVID-19. The data were produced by immunoSEQ multiplex PCR, yet TCRdb's version contains in-frame clones alone and is incomplete. The repertoire holds some 150,000 clones, 80% to 90% seen once, with more than 0.8% in the top ten. Input material: peripheral blood. These receptors all come from a woman aged 50 to 60 with acute or convalescent COVID-19. CDR3s include the opening cysteine and the closing phenylalanine or tryptophan. The order of the fields is D gene, V gene, J gene, clone size, CDR3 protein, CDR3 DNA. D genes are given only for firm matches. Some rows mark clone size as missing; the rest say once, few, many or name a class of expanded clone.

NA,TRBV2,TRBJ2-7,NA,CASSARTGRVDEQYF,TGTGCCAGCAGCGCAAGGACAGGGAGGGTTGACGAGCAGTACTTC
TRBD2,TRBV7-3,TRBJ2-3,NA,CASSLSGNTDTQYF,TGTGCCAGCAGCTTGAGCGGGAACACAGATACGCAGTATTTT
NA,TRBV6-5,TRBJ2-5,NA,CASSPGTQETQYF,TGTGCCAGCAGCCCCGGGACACAAGAGACCCAGTACTTC
NA,TRBV27,TRBJ1-6,NA,CASRGGFNSPLHF,TGTGCCAGCAGAGGAGGGTTCAATTCACCCCTCCACTTT
TRBD1,TRBV30,TRBJ2-3,NA,CAWTGGVDTQYF,TGTGCCTGGACAGGGGGCGTAGATACGCAGTATTTT
NA,TRBV6-1,TRBJ1-3,NA,CASSEDPGGNTIYF,TGTGCCAGCAGTGAAGACCCAGGGGGAAACACCATATATTTT
TRBD1,TRBV2,TRBJ2-2,NA,CASWGQLTGELFF,TGTGCCAGCTGGGGACAGTTAACCGGGGAGCTGTTTTTT
TRBD1,TRBV6-2/TRBV6-3,TRBJ1-6,NA,CASSPTGGWNSPLHF,TGTGCCAGCAGTCCGACAGGGGGCTGGAATTCACCCCTCCACTTT
TRBD2,TRBV12-5,TRBJ2-1,NA,CASGFLAGALPYNEQFF,TGTGCTAGTGGTTTCCTAGCGGGGGCCTTACCCTACAATGAGCAGTTCTTC
NA,TRBV10-3,TRBJ2-1,NA,CAISELRDSSHNEQFF,TGTGCCATCAGTGAGTTGCGGGACAGCTCCCACAATGAGCAGTTCTTC
NA,TRBV7-9,TRBJ1-3,NA,CASSLPRLTPGNTIYF,TGTGCCAGCAGCTTACCCCGGTTGACACCAGGAAACACCATATATTTT
TRBD2,TRBV5-1,TRBJ2-3,once,CASSLETSGVGDTQYF,TGCGCCAGCAGCTTGGAGACTAGCGGGGTAGGAGATACGCAGTATTTT
NA,TRBV24-1,TRBJ2-2,NA,CATSDSQGPGELFF,TGTGCCACCAGTGATTCACAGGGCCCCGGGGAGCTGTTTTTT
NA,TRBV15,TRBJ2-1,once,CATSVPGQKYNEQFF,TGTGCCACCAGCGTCCCTGGACAGAAGTACAATGAGCAGTTCTTC
NA,TRBV2,TRBJ1-1,few,CASLGILGGNTEAFF,TGTGCCAGCCTAGGTATTTTGGGAGGAAACACTGAAGCTTTCTTT
TRBD2,TRBV5-1,TRBJ2-1,NA,CASSPKRDLVNEQFF,TGCGCCAGCAGCCCAAAGCGGGACCTTGTCAATGAGCAGTTCTTC
NA,TRBV6-6,TRBJ2-7,NA,CASSSPRGYNEQYF,TGTGCCAGCAGTTCCCCCAGGGGCTATAACGAGCAGTACTTC
NA,TRBV19,TRBJ1-5,NA,CASSTPRNRVLYSNQPQHF,TGTGCCAGTAGTACCCCGCGTAACAGGGTCCTTTATAGCAATCAGCCCCAGCATTTT
TRBD1,TRBV7-3,TRBJ1-1,NA,CASSPRAGGNTEAFF,TGTGCCAGCAGCCCAAGGGCAGGGGGCAACACTGAAGCTTTCTTT
NA,TRBV3-1/TRBV3-2,TRBJ1-2,NA,CASSPGHANGYTF,TGTGCCAGCAGCCCCGGACACGCTAATGGCTACACCTTC
NA,TRBV5-1,TRBJ1-6,NA,CASSLVPGEENSPLHF,TGCGCCAGCAGCTTGGTACCCGGGGAGGAGAATTCACCCCTCCACTTT
TRBD2,TRBV5-1,TRBJ2-7,few,CASSPLGLAGGLEQYF,TGCGCCAGCAGCCCCCTGGGACTAGCGGGGGGGCTTGAGCAGTACTTC
TRBD2,TRBV7-2,TRBJ2-1,NA,CASSLAGGGYEQFF,TGTGCCAGCAGCTTAGCTGGCGGGGGGTATGAGCAGTTCTTC
TRBD1,TRBV15,TRBJ1-2,NA,CATSRPSDRAVYTF,TGTGCCACCAGCAGACCCTCGGACAGGGCTGTCTACACCTTC
TRBD1,TRBV5-4,TRBJ2-3,once,CASSLAPGQGYTDTQYF,TGTGCCAGCAGCTTGGCCCCGGGACAGGGTTACACAGATACGCAGTATTTT
TRBD1,TRBV10-3,TRBJ2-2,NA,CAISSRTGVGPGELFF,TGTGCCATCAGTTCCCGGACAGGGGTTGGACCCGGGGAGCTGTTTTTT
TRBD2,TRBV18,TRBJ2-7,NA,CASSPWSSGGPSYEQYF,TGTGCCAGCTCACCCTGGAGTAGCGGGGGCCCATCCTACGAGCAGTACTTC
NA,TRBV28,TRBJ2-7,NA,CASSPPSLSYEQYF,TGTGCCAGCAGTCCTCCTAGTCTTTCCTACGAGCAGTACTTC
NA,TRBV4-2,TRBJ2-6,NA,CASSQVSSSSGANVLTF,TGTGCCAGCAGCCAAGTCTCATCCAGCTCTGGGGCCAACGTCCTGACTTTC
NA,TRBV7-6,TRBJ2-7,NA,CASSLLQDAPYEQYF,TGTGCCAGCAGCTTATTACAGGACGCCCCCTACGAGCAGTACTTC
NA,TRBV4-1,TRBJ1-5,NA,CASSQEGGNQPQHF,TGCGCCAGCAGCCAAGAGGGAGGAAATCAGCCCCAGCATTTT
TRBD2,TRBV7-3,TRBJ2-3,NA,CASSLTSGGAEDTQYF,TGTGCCAGCAGCTTGACTAGCGGGGGGGCAGAAGATACGCAGTATTTT
NA,TRBV20-1,TRBJ1-5,few,CSASSYSNQPQHF,TGCAGTGCTAGTAGCTATAGCAATCAGCCCCAGCATTTT
NA,TRBV19,TRBJ2-6,NA,CASSISGSGANVLTF,TGTGCCAGTAGTATTAGTGGCTCTGGGGCCAACGTCCTGACTTTC
NA,TRBV4-2,TRBJ2-3,NA,CASSIQSTDTQYF,TGTGCCAGCAGCATTCAGAGCACAGATACGCAGTATTTT
TRBD2,TRBV5-6,TRBJ2-7,NA,CASSLGLAGREQYF,TGTGCCAGCAGCTTAGGACTAGCGGGGCGCGAGCAGTACTTC
TRBD2,TRBV19,TRBJ2-1,NA,CASSISLADDEQFF,TGTGCCAGTAGTATATCACTAGCGGACGATGAGCAGTTCTTC
TRBD2,TRBV4-1,TRBJ2-2,NA,CASSQPSGNTGELFF,TGCGCCAGCAGCCAGCCTAGCGGGAACACCGGGGAGCTGTTTTTT
TRBD1,TRBV5-4,TRBJ1-2,NA,CASRFLRDRAGYTF,TGTGCCAGCAGATTTCTCCGGGACAGGGCTGGCTACACCTTC
TRBD1,TRBV5-1,TRBJ2-3,NA,CASSFPGQLTDTQYF,TGCGCCAGCAGCTTTCCGGGACAGCTCACAGATACGCAGTATTTT
NA,TRBV25-1,TRBJ1-2,NA,CASSGLVKVDGYTF,TGTGCCAGCAGTGGGCTAGTCAAGGTTGATGGCTACACCTTC
NA,TRBV5-4,TRBJ2-5,NA,CASSYPEGETQYF,TGTGCCAGCAGCTATCCCGAGGGTGAGACCCAGTACTTC
TRBD2,TRBV11-3,TRBJ2-7,NA,CASSPGLAGGSYEQYF,TGTGCCAGCAGCCCGGGACTAGCGGGAGGATCCTACGAGCAGTACTTC